This T cell receptor (beta chain) was retrieved from a study of response to subunit inactivated influenza vaccine listed by TCRdb under 2018. Some background on the complete study: The study used deep quantitative T cell receptor repertoire profiling to track responses to a trivalent subunit inactivated influenza vaccine.

The research as a whole found: It was suggested by the authors that each seasonal influenza vaccination may recruit only a limited number of new T cells.

About this clonotype itself: This clone's antigen is unknown. Base-call qualities are not available, and no considerably larger clone is one nucleotide away.

Libraries were made using RT-PCR. Sequencer: Illumina HiSeq 2500. The public sequencing data were trimmed at Q25 with fastp and processed into clonotypes with MiXCR by TCRdb, which kept only in-frame beta chains. Each CDR3 protein gets just one entry, which takes the most common genes and DNA from the rows behind it. For this sample there are about 570,000 distinct CDR3 sequences; approximately 12% appear just once. The ten largest clones capture 10% of the sample. The germline V gene specifies MNHEY as CDR1 and SVGAGI as CDR2. The junction shows trimming of 0 bases on V and 6 bases on J, and the gene matches do not reach 9 bases of it. The CDR3, from cysteine to phenylalanine, totals 17 residues. CDR3 DNA is the only sequence kept; it has 51 bases, read in frame from the first base.

The receptor's source is a man in his forties or fifties who received an inactivated influenza vaccine. Donor details come from another sample of the same person, matched by shared clones. This material consisted of PBMCs from blood, taken on the day of vaccination. The rearrangement combines TRBV6-5 with TRBJ2-2; 8 nucleotides in the junction match TRBD1. The CDR3 region reads CASSYSIQGADSGELFF. The DNA is as follows: TGTGCCAGCAGTTACTCGATTCAGGGGGCGGACTCCGGGGAGCTGTTTTTT.